The present T cell receptor (beta chain) was sequenced within a study of blood T cell repertoires in COVID-19. Study-wide context: Material from acute and convalescent COVID-19 was sourced from the United States, Italy and Spain. From T cells, B-cell-depleted T cells, or PBMCs came the material, which was cDNA or gDNA.

The repertoire was sequenced with immunoSEQ multiplex PCR; TCRdb's copy has only in-frame clones and lacks some. The table includes roughly 200,000 clones, around three quarters detected once. The source is a woman in her 70s with acute or convalescent COVID-19. The sequenced material came from peripheral blood.

The CDR3 nucleotides read TGTGCCAGCAGTCTGCAGGGTTGGTACACTGAAGCTTTCTTT. Protein sequence: CASSLQGWYTEAFF. V gene TRBV28 combines with J gene TRBJ1-1; the D gene is possibly TRBD1 (5 bases). CDR3 length: 14 residues. Germline-derived CDR1 and CDR2 are MDHEN and SYDVKM. With 5 bases removed from V and 3 bases from J, the gap between germline ends came to 13 bases.